This T cell receptor beta chain originates from a study of blood T cell repertoires in COVID-19. TCRdb's table, derived via immunoSEQ multiplex PCR, lists solely in-frame clones and lacks some. The repertoire holds approximately 230,000 clones, with around nine tenths as singletons. This clone was picked up one time. Participants spanned ages roughly 18 to 95 years and resided in about 24 US areas. This CDR3 has 14 residues. Germline V lookup: CDR1 MNHEY, CDR2 SMNVEV (reference sequence). Trimming pared 2 bases from V and 7 bases from J, leaving 15 bases between. What was sequenced was PBMCs or T cells enriched from blood (not recorded which). This clonotype was sampled from a woman younger than 35 who had recovered from COVID-19. V usage is TRBV27 and J usage is TRBJ2-7; a weak D match, TRBD1 (5 bases). The DNA of the CDR3 is TGTGCCAGCAGTTTAACTAAGGGGAAAGTAGAGCAGTACTTC. It codes for CASSLTKGKVEQYF.